Each of the 8 T cell receptor beta chains below was sequenced from the same sample in a study of identical twins. TCRdb fed the 5' RACE reads into MiXCR, producing one record per CDR3 protein. The sample holds 550,000 to 700,000 distinct CDR3 sequences, over 8.5% seen once. The data were also submitted as part of a second study, on yellow fever vaccine responses in identical twins.

The specimen sequenced was PBMCs. Receptors were obtained from a woman aged 18 to 35 in good health.

In this sample, this clonotype turned up many times. The chain couples TRBV4-3 to TRBJ2-2; the D gene is possibly TRBD2 (6 bases). The germline V and J ends were trimmed by 0 bases and 4 bases, with 12 bases remaining between them. CDR1 is LGHNA and CDR2 is YSLEER in the germline V gene. The CDR3 has 16 residues. The CDR3 DNA is TGCGCCAGCAGCCAAGATCTCGGGGGACCCACCGGGGAGCTGTTTTTT. This encodes CASSQDLGGPTGELFF.

The chain joins TRBV4-1 to TRBJ2-1, with D possibly called TRBD1 or TRBD2 (6 bases each). The V gene's germline CDR1 is MGHRA and CDR2 YSYEKL. The CDR3 runs 14 residues. The V and J ends lost 4 bases and 8 bases respectively, with 15 bases between them. CDR3 in amino acids: CASSLLGGRDEQFF. CDR3 DNA: TGCGCCAGCAGCCTGTTGGGGGGCCGGGATGAGCAGTTCTTC.

This clonotype was detected ten times or more. One end of the junction fails to match germline, which may point to a read error. The CDR3 DNA is TGTGCCAGCAGTACCTCAGGGGGCACGACTGTGCTGGTCTACCATGAGCAGTTCTTC. Protein sequence: CASSTSGGTTVLVYHEQFF. The gene calls are TRBV11-2 and TRBJ2-1, with 8 positions matching TRBD1. CDR3 length equals 19 residues. The germline V gene encodes CDR1 SGHAT and CDR2 FQNNGV.

This clonotype turned up a few times. CDR3 sequence: CSVAGTINTGELFF. CDR3 bases: TGCAGCGTAGCCGGGACGATTAACACCGGGGAGCTGTTTTTT. The rearrangement links TRBV29-1 to TRBJ2-2, with D possibly being TRBD1 or TRBD2 (5 bases each). Germline V gene data show CDR1 as SQVTM and CDR2 as ANQGSEA. This CDR3 is built from 14 residues. V was shortened by 6 bases and J by 2 bases, with 13 bases between the two germline ends.

This clonotype appeared many times. The chain links TRBV11-3 to TRBJ2-7; 9 bases match TRBD1. The CDR3 has 20 amino acids. V trimming: 3 bases; J trimming: 0 bases; junction bases outside the gene matches: 18. Germline lookup yields CDR1 SGHNT and CDR2 YENEEA. This CDR3 is CASSLGGQGIRTPHSYEQYF. CDR3 coding DNA: TGTGCCAGCAGCTTGGGAGGACAGGGGATTAGAACACCTCACTCCTACGAGCAGTACTTC.

The V call is TRBV7-9, the J call TRBJ2-3; tentative D call: TRBD1 (5 bases). The germline V gene has CDR1 SEHNR and CDR2 FQNEAQ (reference sequence). The CDR3 length is 13 residues. Trimming removed 8 bases from V and 8 bases from J, with 17 bases in between. The CDR3 nucleotides are TGTGCCAGCGGCGCTGGACACGCGAGTACGCAGTATTTT. It is translated as CASGAGHASTQYF.

V and J are TRBV20-1 and TRBJ2-7; TRBD1 aligns across 7 bases. The length of the CDR3 is 15 residues. With 5 bases clipped from V and 4 bases from J, the junction kept 14 bases outside the gene matches. Germline V gives CDR1 DFQATT, CDR2 SNEGSKA (reference sequence). The CDR3 sequence: CSADPEKGALYEQYF. The DNA for the CDR3 is TGCAGTGCTGACCCGGAAAAGGGGGCGTTATACGAGCAGTACTTC.

The sample holds many counts of this clonotype. This chain joins TRBV29-1 and TRBJ2-3; TRBD2 is a possible D gene (6 bases). Trimming took 3 bases from V and 7 from J, leaving 11 bases between them. Germline CDR1 is SQVTM and CDR2 is ANQGSEA. The CDR3 extends over 12 amino acids. The CDR3 is CSVERDSYTQYF. The CDR3 DNA is TGCAGCGTTGAGCGGGACTCTTATACGCAGTATTTT.